There are a few counts of the clone carrying this T cell receptor (beta chain). The antigen is not known. The sample originates from a study of cytomegalovirus exposure and HLA in healthy donors. Each donor was nominally healthy when sampled (though unrecorded immune exposures were likely). The PCR was carried out with 60 Vbeta primers and 13 Jbeta primers. Repertoires were generated with immunoSEQ multiplex PCR, while TCRdb's copy carries only in-frame clones and drops some. This repertoire shows 60,000 to 90,000 clones, about 70% found once; its top ten account for approximately 7.6%. Study outcomes and limitations: Association with HLA alleles at 0.05 false discovery rate was found for 15,000 to 20,000 TCR beta sequences in a later analysis. In a later analysis, HLA-C alleles had the fewest associated TCRs, DRB1 alleles the most.

V shed 5 bases and J shed 5 bases, with 13 bases lying between them. Germline V gene lookup returns CDR1 LNHDA and CDR2 SQIVND (reference sequence). This CDR3 is 14 amino acids long. Sequencing input: PBMCs. The TCR comes from a man in his forties or fifties in good health and CMV-seropositive. This chain connects TRBV19 to TRBJ1-5, with TRBD1 as a possible D gene (6 bases). CDR3: CASSLLPGDQPQHF. CDR3 bases: TGTGCCAGTAGTTTACTCCCAGGGGATCAGCCCCAGCATTTT.